What follows are 22 T cell receptor beta chains derived from one specimen sequenced in a study of blood T cell repertoires in COVID-19. Using immunoSEQ multiplex PCR, the repertoire was profiled, and TCRdb retains in-frame clones only, with some absent. The data hold approximately 61,000 clones, with around 87% observed a single time. Material: peripheral blood. The receptors shown here come from a human donor in a cohort sampled during active COVID-19.

The chain has TRBV7-8 and TRBJ2-7; D perhaps matches TRBD2 (6 bases). Germline-derived CDR1 and CDR2 are SGHVS and FQNEAQ. The CDR3 has 14 residues. Deletions cut 5 bases from V and 3 bases from J, with 14 bases between. The CDR3 DNA follows: TGTGCCAGCAGCCCAGGGACTGGGTTCTACGAGCAGTACTTC. Translation gives CASSPGTGFYEQYF.

This sequence joins TRBV6-5 and TRBJ2-2; D perhaps matches TRBD1 (6 bases). CDR1 and CDR2 (germline): MNHEY, SVGAGI. Trimming shortened V by 4 bases and J by 6 bases, and 15 bases separated the two germline ends. The CDR3 consists of 15 residues. The CDR3: CASSSEYRTAGELFF. CDR3 DNA: TGTGCCAGCAGTTCCGAATATAGGACAGCCGGGGAGCTGTTTTTT.

The J gene is TRBJ2-1, the V gene TRBV2; 7 positions agree with TRBD2. V gave up 6 bases and J gave up 5 bases; unmatched junction bases: 7. The CDR3 runs to 14 residues. Germline CDR1 reads SNHLY; CDR2 reads FYNNEI. The CDR3 here is CASRSGKNNNEQFF. As DNA, the CDR3 is TGTGCCAGCAGGAGCGGGAAAAATAACAATGAGCAGTTCTTC.

The chain links TRBV28 to TRBJ2-5; 7 bases align to TRBD2. Unmatched junction bases numbered 8, after V lost 2 bases and J lost 2 bases. The CDR3 sequence is 16 residues long. Germline assignment: CDR1 MDHEN and CDR2 SYDVKM. Here the CDR3 DNA reads TGTGCCAGCAGTTTAGCGGGAGCTAGGAAACAAGAGACCCAGTACTTC. Its protein is CASSLAGARKQETQYF.

The rearrangement joins TRBV18 to TRBJ1-2; 11 nucleotides line up with TRBD1. Per the germline V gene, CDR1 is KGHSH and CDR2 is LQKENI. V was pared by 3 bases and J by 4 bases, with 22 bases of the junction left unmatched. CDR3 length equals 21 residues. CDR3 coding DNA: TGTGCCAGCTCACCCCGAGGACCCCGGACCGGACAGGGGGCGTCAGGCTATGGCTACACCTTC. Its protein is CASSPRGPRTGQGASGYGYTF.

This clone was recorded only once. The rearrangement links TRBV7-2 to TRBJ2-1, with 8 bases that match TRBD1. Unmatched junction bases numbered 8, after V lost 0 bases and J lost 7 bases. This CDR3 region has 16 residues. The germline V gene encodes CDR1 SGHTA and CDR2 FQGNSA. CDR3 sequence: CASSLASQGAQNEQFF. The CDR3 DNA follows: TGTGCCAGCAGCTTAGCGTCCCAGGGGGCGCAAAATGAGCAGTTCTTC.

This clone was seen a few times. The chain combines TRBV18 with TRBJ1-1; 8 nucleotides align to TRBD1. This CDR3 is built from 12 residues. The junction had 1 base not matched to a gene; V was cut back by 6 bases and J by 4 bases. Germline values: CDR1 KGHSH, CDR2 LQKENI. Here the CDR3 DNA reads TGTGCCAGCTCCCAGGGGGCCACTGAAGCTTTCTTT. Translated, it gives CASSQGATEAFF.

The chain employs TRBV7-7 and TRBJ2-3, with D uncertain. The CDR3 covers 13 residues. CDR1 and CDR2 (germline): SSHAT, FNYEAQ (reference sequence). Between the trimmed V and J ends, which lost 3 bases and 2 bases, there was a span of 6 bases. CDR3 protein: CASSFTHTDTQYF. CDR3 DNA: TGTGCCAGCAGCTTTACACACACAGATACGCAGTATTTT. Together with reference TRBV7-7 and TRBJ2-3, the CDR3 gives the full variable domain: GAGVSQSPRYKVTKRGQDVTLRCDPISSHATLYWYQQALGQGPEFLTYFNYEAQPDKSGLPSDRFSAERPEGSISTLTIQRTEQRDSAMYRCASSFTHTDTQYFGPGTRLTVL.

CDR3 in amino acids: CASNRGITEAFF. DNA for the CDR3: TGTGCCAGCAACAGGGGCATCACTGAAGCTTTCTTT. The chain joins TRBV2 to TRBJ1-1, with TRBD1 matching 7 bases. The germline CDR1 and CDR2 sequences are SNHLY and FYNNEI. Losses at the gene ends were 7 bases for V and 4 bases for J; bases not matched to a gene: 3. The CDR3 spans 12 residues.

This clone was recorded only once. The chain uses TRBV30 and TRBJ2-1, with 9 nucleotides matching TRBD2. CDR1 GTSNPN and CDR2 SVGIG come from the germline V gene (reference sequence). V was pared by 5 bases and J by 7 bases, with 12 bases of the junction left unmatched. The CDR3 totals 15 residues. CDR3 sequence (DNA): TGTGCCTGGGGGAGAGGAGCGGGAGGTTTAAATGAGCAGTTCTTC. Encoded protein: CAWGRGAGGLNEQFF. Together with reference TRBV30 and TRBJ2-1, the CDR3 gives the full variable domain: SQTIHQWPATLVQPVGSPLSLECTVEGTSNPNLYWYRQAAGRGLQLLFYSVGIGQISSEVPQNLSASRPQDRQFILSSKKLLLSDSGFYLCAWGRGAGGLNEQFFGPGTRLTVL.

This clone came up once. The V call is TRBV7-6, the J call TRBJ2-1; 7 bases line up with TRBD2. The V and J ends lost 5 bases and 0 bases, in that order; junction bases with no gene match: 7. The CDR3 sequence is 16 residues long. Germline V lookup: CDR1 SGHVS, CDR2 FNYEAQ. CDR3 sequence: CASSPGGKSSYNEQFF. In DNA, the CDR3 is TGTGCCAGCAGCCCGGGGGGAAAAAGCTCCTACAATGAGCAGTTCTTC.

The chain links TRBV5-1 to TRBJ1-5, with 7 bases that match TRBD1. The CDR3 is 15 residues long. Trimming removed 4 bases from V and 4 bases from J; junction bases left unmatched: 8. Germline-derived CDR1 and CDR2 are SGHRS and YFSETQ. The CDR3, as DNA: TGCGCCAGCAGCCCCTCGGCAGGGGGGAATCAGCCCCAGCATTTT. Amino acids: CASSPSAGGNQPQHF.

The rearrangement uses TRBV9 and TRBJ1-2, with TRBD1 matching 9 bases. The CDR3 is made up of 15 amino acids. CDR1 is SGDLS and CDR2 is YYNGEE in the germline V gene. J gave up 4 bases and V 1 base, and 5 bases lay outside the gene matches. CDR3 residues: CASSVNRGPGYGYTF. CDR3 nucleotides: TGTGCCAGCAGCGTAAACAGGGGGCCTGGCTATGGCTACACCTTC. Full variable domain (outside the CDR3, taken from reference TRBV9 and TRBJ1-2): DSGVTQTPKHLITATGQRVTLRCSPRSGDLSVYWYQQSLDQGLQFLIQYYNGEERAKGNILERFSAQQFPDLHSELNLSSLELGDSALYFCASSVNRGPGYGYTFGSGTRLTVV.

The chain combines TRBV28 with TRBJ1-1, with unresolved D. The V gene lost 4 bases and the J gene lost 1 base, with 7 bases spanning the gap. Germline-derived CDR1 and CDR2 are MDHEN and SYDVKM. This CDR3 spans 13 amino acids. The CDR3 protein is CASSSTTNTEAFF. The CDR3 coding sequence is TGTGCCAGCAGTTCGACAACGAACACTGAAGCTTTCTTT. Looking up the rest from reference TRBV28 and TRBJ1-1 gives the full variable domain: DVKVTQSSRYLVKRTGEKVFLECVQDMDHENMFWYRQDPGLGLRLIYFSYDVKMKEKGDIPEGYSVSREKKERFSLILESASTNQTSMYLCASSSTTNTEAFFGQGTRLTVV.

The CDR3 sequence: CATSRGSLAGGLSGTQYF. The CDR3 nucleotides are TGTGCCACGTCGCGGGGTTCTCTAGCGGGAGGGCTCAGTGGTACGCAGTATTTT. The chain carries TRBV19 and TRBJ2-3; 12 bases are a match to TRBD2. The CDR3 has 18 residues. The germline V gene has CDR1 LNHDA and CDR2 SQIVND (reference sequence). V gave up 10 bases and J gave up 8 bases; unmatched junction bases: 22.

The chain has TRBV10-3 and TRBJ2-1, with 9 bases lining up with TRBD2. The CDR3 extends over 18 amino acids. The trim removed 1 base at V and 0 bases at J, leaving 7 bases unmatched. Germline loops: CDR1 ENHRY, CDR2 SYGVKD. Here the CDR3 reads CAISELGLARSSYNEQFF. For the CDR3, the DNA is TGTGCCATCAGTGAGTTAGGACTAGCGAGGAGCTCCTACAATGAGCAGTTCTTC.

This sequence joins TRBV15 and TRBJ2-7; 8 bases line up with TRBD1. CDR3 length: 14 residues. CDR1 is LNHNV and CDR2 is YYDKDF in the germline V gene (reference sequence). V lost 0 bases, J lost 2 bases, and 0 bases stayed unmatched. The CDR3 coding sequence is TGTGCCACCAGCAGAGAACAGGGGGCCTACGAGCAGTACTTC. Its translation is CATSREQGAYEQYF.

The CDR3 DNA reads TGTGCCAGCAGTTTGGGGGCAGGGCGGGGGTTTAATGGCATTCAGTACTTC. Its translation is CASSLGAGRGFNGIQYF. The chain couples TRBV28 to TRBJ2-4, with D possibly matching TRBD2 (7 bases). The V and J ends lost 3 bases and 9 bases respectively, with 24 bases between them. Germline V gene lookup returns CDR1 MDHEN and CDR2 SYDVKM. This CDR3 comprises 17 residues.

CDR3 region: CASSQRDTYEQYF. DNA for the CDR3: TGTGCCAGCAGCCAGCGAGATACCTACGAGCAGTACTTC. This rearrangement joins TRBV6-6 to TRBJ2-7; no firm D call. V shed 6 bases and J shed 2 bases, with 11 bases lying between them. Germline V CDR1 and CDR2: MNHNY, SVGAGI (reference sequence). The length of the CDR3 is 13 residues.

The V and J genes are TRBV19 and TRBJ1-5; TRBD1 might be the D (5 bases). Germline CDR1 is LNHDA and CDR2 is SQIVND (reference sequence). V gave up 5 bases and J gave up 6 bases, with 17 bases separating them. This CDR3 comprises 15 residues. CDR3 sequence reads: CASSWVLGGVQPQHF. The CDR3 region has the DNA TGTGCCAGTAGTTGGGTGTTGGGGGGTGTTCAGCCCCAGCATTTT.

This chain joins TRBV27 and TRBJ2-1; the match to TRBD2 covers 9 bases. This CDR3 is built from 15 residues. V shed 5 bases, J shed 6 bases, and the junction held 8 bases outside the gene matches. Germline V gene sequence: CDR1 MNHEY, CDR2 SMNVEV (reference sequence). The CDR3 loop reads CASSKGSSGANEQFF. The DNA of the CDR3 is TGTGCCAGCAGTAAAGGGTCTAGCGGGGCCAATGAGCAGTTCTTC.

This chain links TRBV11-3 with TRBJ1-1, with D unresolved. The CDR3 covers 12 residues. Trimming shortened V by 6 bases and J by 5 bases, and 10 bases separated the two germline ends. Looked up from germline, CDR1 is SGHNT and CDR2 is YENEEA. The CDR3 is CASRWGGTEAFF. The CDR3 DNA follows: TGTGCCAGCAGGTGGGGAGGAACTGAAGCTTTCTTT.